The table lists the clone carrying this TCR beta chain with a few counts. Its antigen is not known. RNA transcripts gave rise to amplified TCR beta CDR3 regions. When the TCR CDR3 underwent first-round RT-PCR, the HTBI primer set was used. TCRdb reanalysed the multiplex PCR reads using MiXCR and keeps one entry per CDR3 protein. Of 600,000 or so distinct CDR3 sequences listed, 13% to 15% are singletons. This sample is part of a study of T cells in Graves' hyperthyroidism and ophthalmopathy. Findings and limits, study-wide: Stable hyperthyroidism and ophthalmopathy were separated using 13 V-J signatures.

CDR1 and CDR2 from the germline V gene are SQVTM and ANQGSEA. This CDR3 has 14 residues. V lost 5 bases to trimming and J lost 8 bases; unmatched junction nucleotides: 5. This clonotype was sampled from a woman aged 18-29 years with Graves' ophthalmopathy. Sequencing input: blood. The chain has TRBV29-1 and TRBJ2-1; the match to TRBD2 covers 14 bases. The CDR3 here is CSVWTSGRIDEQFF. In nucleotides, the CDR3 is TGCAGCGTTTGGACTAGCGGGAGGATTGATGAGCAGTTCTTC.